This T cell receptor beta chain is drawn from a study of cytomegalovirus exposure and HLA in healthy donors. Study-level findings and limits: TCR beta V segments were, for the most part, productive about 87% or about 30% of the time in an earlier analysis. Rarity held for most TCR sequences, but there were some public TCRs that occurred in many donors. Sequencing likely generated an artifact that appeared as a cluster of highly shared sequence variants.

Comments on this clone: Antigen: not known.

The PCR had 60 Vbeta and 13 Jbeta primers. Assay used: immunoSEQ multiplex PCR; TCRdb lists only in-frame clones, some missing. This sample's table has just under 60,000 clones. The CDR3 is 12 residues long. From germline, CDR1 is SQVTM and CDR2 ANQGSEA. V dropped 7 bases and J dropped 4 bases, with 14 bases sitting between them. The clonotype was recovered from a male donor in good health and CMV-seronegative. The sequenced sample was PBMCs. The chain carries TRBV29-1 and TRBJ2-7, with a weak D call TRBD1 (6 bases). The CDR3 DNA is TGCAGCGCCGCCACTCAGGGGTACGAGCAGTACTTC. Its protein product is CSAATQGYEQYF.